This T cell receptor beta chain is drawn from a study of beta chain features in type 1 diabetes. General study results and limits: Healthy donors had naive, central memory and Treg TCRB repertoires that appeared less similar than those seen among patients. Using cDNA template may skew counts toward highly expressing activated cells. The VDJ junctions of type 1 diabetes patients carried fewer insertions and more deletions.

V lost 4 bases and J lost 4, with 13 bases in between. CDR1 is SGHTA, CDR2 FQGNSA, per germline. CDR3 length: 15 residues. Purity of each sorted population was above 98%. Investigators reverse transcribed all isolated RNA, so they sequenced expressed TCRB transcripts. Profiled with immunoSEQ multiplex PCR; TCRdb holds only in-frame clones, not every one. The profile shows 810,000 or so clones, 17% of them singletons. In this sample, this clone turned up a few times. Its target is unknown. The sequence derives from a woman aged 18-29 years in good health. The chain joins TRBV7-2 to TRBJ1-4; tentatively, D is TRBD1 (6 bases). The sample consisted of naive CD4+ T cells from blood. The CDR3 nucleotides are TGTGCCAGCAGCTCGACGAGGGGGAGTAATGAAAAACTGTTTTTT. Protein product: CASSSTRGSNEKLFF.